This is a list of T cell receptor beta chains from one sample in a study of read filtering for tumor transcriptome and immune sequencing. TCRdb independently ran MiXCR on the reads; one entry per CDR3 protein. Among some 140,000 distinct CDR3 sequences listed, 13% were seen once. What was sequenced was a population of CD138-negative cells sorted from bone marrow. These receptors originate from a donor at least 40 years old with multiple myeloma. CDR3s leave out the opening cysteine and the closing phenylalanine or tryptophan.

v_gene	len	j_gene	CDR3aa
TRBV20-1	10	TRBJ2-1	SAGRDPNEQF
TRBV5-1	13	TRBJ1-2	ASSRSVKEAYGYT
TRBV20-1	13	TRBJ2-7	SARDYRIGGYEQY
TRBV9	13	TRBJ1-2	ASSVVTSGGLGYT
TRBV7-2	13	TRBJ1-5	ASSGQGSPNQPQH
TRBV18	12	TRBJ2-1	ASSPPSGIVEQF
TRBV14	17	TRBJ2-3	ASSQGDRGRAGDENTQY
TRBV3-1	13	TRBJ2-2	ASSQGFGDTGELF
TRBV6-4	11	TRBJ2-3	ASSDELDITQY
TRBV7-8	12	TRBJ1-5	ASSFWTGNQPQH
TRBV7-9	12	TRBJ2-2	ASSWGRGTGELF
TRBV29-1	14	TRBJ1-1	SVEDLVGTGGTEAF
TRBV19	13	TRBJ2-1	ASSMGGSSYNEQF
TRBV5-6	16	TRBJ2-3	ASSLTPLWVAGVDTQY
TRBV24-1	10	TRBJ2-7	ATSEGDYEQY
TRBV14	9	TRBJ1-4	ASSQKENLF
TRBV6-5	14	TRBJ2-7	ASSSVGGRGPYKQY
TRBV12-3/TRBV12-4	10	TRBJ2-5	ASSFLDQTQY
TRBV18	13	TRBJ2-5	ASSPGLAGVETQY
TRBV20-1	13	TRBJ2-3	SARDPQGITDTQY
TRBV5-1	13	TRBJ2-7	ASSLEGTELYEQY
TRBV5-6	15	TRBJ1-4	ASSRRGYMESDEKLF
TRBV6-2/TRBV6-3	14	TRBJ2-7	ASSYSRRDNSYEQY
TRBV27	13	TRBJ1-4	ASSRSWATNEKLF
TRBV29-1	11	TRBJ2-6	SVRISGANVLT
TRBV7-9	12	TRBJ1-1	ASSSLGRFTEAF
TRBV20-1	17	TRBJ2-3	SARASETGIAGMEDTQY
TRBV9	15	TRBJ2-1	ASSTPQGQSSYNEQF
TRBV5-6	13	TRBJ2-1	ASSLAPAGENEQF
TRBV6-1	13	TRBJ1-5	ASVPRRNSNQPQH
TRBV19	9	TRBJ2-2	ASRGVRELF
TRBV5-6	13	TRBJ1-5	ASSRDRGRGQPQH
TRBV19	13	TRBJ2-1	ASTLHRDRYNEQF
TRBV2	11	TRBJ2-1	ASYRDLRYEQF
TRBV5-1	15	TRBJ1-5	ASISGGGLMSNQPQH
TRBV7-2	14	TRBJ2-1	ASSLTGMRYHNEQF
TRBV29-1	13	TRBJ2-5	SVRLAGGPRETQY
TRBV6-2/TRBV6-3	9	TRBJ1-1	ASSQWGRAF
TRBV6-5	12	TRBJ2-7	ASSKTGSQNEQY
TRBV20-1	10	TRBJ2-6	SARVRTNVLT
TRBV4-3	15	TRBJ2-1	ASSQEFDREIPNEQF
TRBV20-1	12	TRBJ2-1	SARLIGTYNEQF
TRBV6-6	16	TRBJ1-1	ASSYSGGLGGEVTEAF
TRBV6-2/TRBV6-3	13	TRBJ1-1	ASSYGRTANTEAF
TRBV14	13	TRBJ2-1	ASSRGLGPYNEQF
TRBV12-3/TRBV12-4	13	TRBJ1-5	ASSMGQGLNQPQH
TRBV20-1	11	TRBJ2-1	SAPGGVYNEQF
TRBV29-1	14	TRBJ2-2	SVEDLPGQNTGELF
TRBV7-9	10	TRBJ2-1	ASRAADNEQF
TRBV5-1	15	TRBJ1-4	ASSWTGQGAGGEKLF
TRBV13	13	TRBJ2-1	ASSYGTSGRNEQF
TRBV5-1	14	TRBJ2-1	ASSLVASGRDNEQF
TRBV5-1	10	TRBJ1-2	ASSLERNGYT
TRBV6-1	14	TRBJ2-5	ASSELGLAALEAQY
TRBV11-3	9	TRBJ2-1	ASSTRHEQF